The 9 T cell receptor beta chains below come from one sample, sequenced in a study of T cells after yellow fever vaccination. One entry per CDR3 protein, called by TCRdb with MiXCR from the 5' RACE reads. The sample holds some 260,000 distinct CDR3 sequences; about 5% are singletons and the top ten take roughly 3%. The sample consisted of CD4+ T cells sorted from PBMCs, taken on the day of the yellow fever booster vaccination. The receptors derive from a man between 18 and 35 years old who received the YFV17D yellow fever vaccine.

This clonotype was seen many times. Here the CDR3 DNA reads TGTGCCAGCAGCTCCAGGGTTTACGAGCAGTACTTC. Translating gives CASSSRVYEQYF. The chain links TRBV11-2 to TRBJ2-7, with D possibly being TRBD1 (5 bases). The germline V and J ends were trimmed by 4 bases and 4 bases, with 8 bases remaining between them. The CDR3 sequence is 12 residues long. CDR1 is SGHAT and CDR2 is FQNNGV in the germline V gene. Combining the CDR3 with reference TRBV11-2 and TRBJ2-7 gives the whole variable domain EAGVAQSPRYKIIEKRQSVAFWCNPISGHATLYWYQQILGQGPKLLIQFQNNGVVDDSQLPKDRFSAERLKGVDSTLKIQPAKLEDSAVYLCASSSRVYEQYFGPGTRLTVT.

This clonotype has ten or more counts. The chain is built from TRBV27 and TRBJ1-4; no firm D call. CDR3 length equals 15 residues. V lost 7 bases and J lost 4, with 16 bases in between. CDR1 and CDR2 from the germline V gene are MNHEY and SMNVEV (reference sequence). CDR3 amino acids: CASTSAASFNEKLFF. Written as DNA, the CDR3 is TGTGCCAGCACTTCCGCGGCGTCCTTTAATGAAAAACTGTTTTTT.

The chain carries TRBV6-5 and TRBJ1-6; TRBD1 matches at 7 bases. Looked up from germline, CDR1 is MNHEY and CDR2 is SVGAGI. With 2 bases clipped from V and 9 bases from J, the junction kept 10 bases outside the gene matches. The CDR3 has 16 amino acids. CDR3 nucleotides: TGTGCCAGCAGTTACGGTCAGGCAGGGGGGATTTCACCCCTCCACTTT. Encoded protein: CASSYGQAGGISPLHF.

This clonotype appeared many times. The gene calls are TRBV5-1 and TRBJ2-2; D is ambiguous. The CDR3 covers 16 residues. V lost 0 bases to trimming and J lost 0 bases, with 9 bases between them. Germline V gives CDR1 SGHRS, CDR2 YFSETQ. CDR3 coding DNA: TGCGCCAGCAGCTTGGGGCCCAGGACGAACACCGGGGAGCTGTTTTTT. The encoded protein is CASSLGPRTNTGELFF.

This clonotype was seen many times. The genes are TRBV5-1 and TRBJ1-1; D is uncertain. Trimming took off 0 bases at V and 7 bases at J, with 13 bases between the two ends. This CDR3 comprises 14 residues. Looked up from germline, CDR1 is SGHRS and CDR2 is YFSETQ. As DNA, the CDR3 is TGCGCCAGCAGCTTGGACGAGGGTTACAGTGAAGCTTTCTTT. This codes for CASSLDEGYSEAFF.

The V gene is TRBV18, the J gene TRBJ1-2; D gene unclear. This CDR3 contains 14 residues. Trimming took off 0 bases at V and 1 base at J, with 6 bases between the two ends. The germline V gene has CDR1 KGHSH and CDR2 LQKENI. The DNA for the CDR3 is TGTGCCAGCTCACCACCGTCGGGTAACTATGGCTACACCTTC. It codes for CASSPPSGNYGYTF.

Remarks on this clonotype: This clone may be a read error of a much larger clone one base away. In DNA form, the CDR3 reads TGCGCCAGCAGCCCGGGGACAGGGGCATCTACGACCGGGGAGCTGATTTTT. As protein: CASSPGTGASTTGELIF. This chain joins TRBV5-1 and TRBJ2-2; 10 bases agree with TRBD1. The germline CDR1 and CDR2 sequences are SGHRS and YFSETQ. CDR3 length: 17 amino acids.

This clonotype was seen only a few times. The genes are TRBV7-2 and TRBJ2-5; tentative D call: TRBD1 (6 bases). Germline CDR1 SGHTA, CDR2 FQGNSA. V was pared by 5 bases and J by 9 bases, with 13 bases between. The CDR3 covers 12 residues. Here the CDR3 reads CASSDNRASQYF. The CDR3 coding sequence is TGTGCCAGCAGCGATAACAGGGCTTCCCAGTACTTC.

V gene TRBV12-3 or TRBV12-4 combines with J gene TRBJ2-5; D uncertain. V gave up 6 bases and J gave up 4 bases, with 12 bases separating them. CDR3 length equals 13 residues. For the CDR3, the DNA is TGTGCCAGCAGCTTCGGCAGCCCAGAGACCCAGTACTTC. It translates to CASSFGSPETQYF.